This T cell receptor beta chain was captured in a study of response to subunit inactivated influenza vaccine. CDR3 length equals 13 residues. This clonotype has a count of ten or more. The germline gene is not matched at one end of the junction; a read error may be the cause. TCRdb itself ran the RT-PCR reads through MiXCR, one entry per CDR3 protein. This repertoire shows 450,000 to 700,000 distinct CDR3 sequences, 13% to 15% found once; its top ten account for over 8.5%. This receptor was obtained from a man in his forties or fifties who received an inactivated influenza vaccine. The source was PBMCs from blood, collected 11 to 12 days after vaccination. The rearrangement uses TRBV12-3 or TRBV12-4 and TRBJ2-3; D gene uncertain. CDR3 in amino acids: CASSLGRTDTQYF. In nucleotides, the CDR3 is TGTGCCAGCAGCTTAGGCCGGACAGATACGCAGTATTTT.